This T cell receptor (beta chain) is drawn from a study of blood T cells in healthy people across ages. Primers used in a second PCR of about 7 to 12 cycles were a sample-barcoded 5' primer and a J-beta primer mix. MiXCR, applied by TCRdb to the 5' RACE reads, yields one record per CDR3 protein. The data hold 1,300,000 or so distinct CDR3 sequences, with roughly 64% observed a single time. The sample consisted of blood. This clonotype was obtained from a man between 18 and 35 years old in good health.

The CDR3 reads CASSLGDGQFF. DNA of the CDR3: TGTGCCAGCAGCTTGGGTGATGGGCAGTTCTTC. J is TRBJ2-1 and V is TRBV11-2; D remains unclear. The CDR3 runs to 11 residues. Per the germline V gene, CDR1 is SGHAT and CDR2 is FQNNGV. Trimming left V 3 bases short and J 12 bases short, with 9 bases between.